This TCR beta chain emerged from a study of tumor-infiltrating lymphocytes in primary liver carcinoma. cDNA specific to TCR beta was made from approximately 0.55 ug of total RNA, with a constant-region primer employed for priming. Slightly modified ARM-PCR with three nested multiplex PCR rounds yielded TCR beta libraries. With TRBV1-TRBV30 forward primers and a C-beta reverse primer, the first two PCR rounds were run for roughly 10 cycles each. TCRdb recomputed calls from the multiplex PCR reads with MiXCR, one row per CDR3 protein. The profile shows approximately 74,000 distinct CDR3 sequences, 71% of them singletons. This clonotype has just one count. The CDR3 has 14 residues. Between the trimmed V and J ends, which lost 6 bases and 2 bases, there was a span of 12 bases. For each extraction, RNA and DNA were obtained together from 20-30 mg of unsorted bulk tissue. Treatment of the patients' primary liver carcinoma consisted of surgical resection. The study enrolled treatment-naive patients with chronic HBV infection.

This chain connects TRBV12-3 or TRBV12-4 to TRBJ2-3; possible D gene TRBD2, 6 bases. The material sequenced was liver tumor tissue from sampling region 4. The subset: tumor region T4, right-lateral pole. This TCR came from a woman aged 55-69 years with primary liver carcinoma and hepatitis B virus infection. This CDR3 is CASRLGLNTDTQYF. The CDR3 coding sequence is TGTGCCAGCAGACTGGGACTCAACACAGATACGCAGTATTTT.